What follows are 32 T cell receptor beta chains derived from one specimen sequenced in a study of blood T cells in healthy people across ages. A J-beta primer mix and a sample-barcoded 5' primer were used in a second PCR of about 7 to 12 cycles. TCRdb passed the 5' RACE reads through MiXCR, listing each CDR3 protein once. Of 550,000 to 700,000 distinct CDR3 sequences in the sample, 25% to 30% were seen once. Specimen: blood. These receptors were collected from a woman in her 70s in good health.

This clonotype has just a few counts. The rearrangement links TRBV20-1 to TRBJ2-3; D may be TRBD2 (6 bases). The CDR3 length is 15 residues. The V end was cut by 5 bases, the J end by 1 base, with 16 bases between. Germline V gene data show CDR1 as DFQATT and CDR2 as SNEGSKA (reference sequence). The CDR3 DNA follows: TGCAGTGCTGCCTCTCCCACGGGAGGCACAGATACGCAGTATTTT. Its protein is CSAASPTGGTDTQYF.

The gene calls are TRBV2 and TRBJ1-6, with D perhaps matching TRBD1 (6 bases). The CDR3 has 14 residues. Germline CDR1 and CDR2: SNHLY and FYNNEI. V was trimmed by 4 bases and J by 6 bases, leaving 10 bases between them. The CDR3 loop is CASSAQGTNSPLHF. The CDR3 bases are TGTGCCAGCAGTGCGCAGGGGACTAATTCACCCCTCCACTTT.

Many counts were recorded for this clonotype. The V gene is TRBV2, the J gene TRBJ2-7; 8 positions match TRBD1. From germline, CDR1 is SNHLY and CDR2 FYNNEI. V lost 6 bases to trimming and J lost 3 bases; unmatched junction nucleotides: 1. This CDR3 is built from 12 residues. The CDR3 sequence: CASRDRGYEQYF. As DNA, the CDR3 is TGTGCCAGCAGAGACAGGGGCTACGAGCAGTACTTC.

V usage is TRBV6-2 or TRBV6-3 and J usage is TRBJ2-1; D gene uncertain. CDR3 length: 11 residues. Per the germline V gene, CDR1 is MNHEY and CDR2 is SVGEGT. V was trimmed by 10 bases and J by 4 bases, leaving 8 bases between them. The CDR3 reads CATKEYNEQFF. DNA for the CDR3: TGTGCCACCAAGGAGTACAATGAGCAGTTCTTC.

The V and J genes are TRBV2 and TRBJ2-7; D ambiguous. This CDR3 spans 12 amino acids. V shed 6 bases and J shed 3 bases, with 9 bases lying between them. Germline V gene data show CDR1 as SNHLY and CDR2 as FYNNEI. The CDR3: CASRPWVYEQYF. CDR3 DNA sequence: TGTGCCAGCAGGCCCTGGGTCTACGAGCAGTACTTC.

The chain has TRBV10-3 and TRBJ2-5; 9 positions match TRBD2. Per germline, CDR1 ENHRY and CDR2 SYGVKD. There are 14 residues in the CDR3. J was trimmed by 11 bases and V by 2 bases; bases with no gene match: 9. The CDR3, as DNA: TGTGCCATCAGTGAGGGAGGGACTAGCCTTGGGCAGTACTTC. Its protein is CAISEGGTSLGQYF.

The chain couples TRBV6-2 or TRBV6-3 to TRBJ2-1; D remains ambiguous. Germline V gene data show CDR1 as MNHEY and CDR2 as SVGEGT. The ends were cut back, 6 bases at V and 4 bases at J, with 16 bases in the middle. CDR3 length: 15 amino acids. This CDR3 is CASRSLSEYYNEQFF. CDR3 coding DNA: TGTGCCAGCAGATCACTAAGCGAGTATTACAATGAGCAGTTCTTC.

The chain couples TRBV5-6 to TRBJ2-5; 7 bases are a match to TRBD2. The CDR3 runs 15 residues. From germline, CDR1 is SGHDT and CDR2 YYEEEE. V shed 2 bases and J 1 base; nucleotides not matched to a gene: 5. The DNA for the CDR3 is TGTGCCAGCAGCTTACGGTCTAGCGGCCAAGAGACCCAGTACTTC. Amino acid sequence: CASSLRSSGQETQYF.

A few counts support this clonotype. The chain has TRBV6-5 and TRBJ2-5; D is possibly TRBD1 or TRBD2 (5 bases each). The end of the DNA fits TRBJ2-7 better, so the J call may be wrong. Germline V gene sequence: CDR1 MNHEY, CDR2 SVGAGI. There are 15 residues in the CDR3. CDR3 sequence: CASSITYGTAYEQYF. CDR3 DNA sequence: TGTGCCAGCAGTATCACCTACGGGACGGCCTACGAGCAGTACTTC.

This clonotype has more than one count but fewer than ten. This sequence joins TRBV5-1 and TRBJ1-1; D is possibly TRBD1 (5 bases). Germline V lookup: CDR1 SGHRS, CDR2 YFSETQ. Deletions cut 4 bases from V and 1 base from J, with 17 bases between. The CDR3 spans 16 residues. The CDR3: CASSPGGDRRNTEAFF. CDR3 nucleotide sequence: TGCGCCAGCAGCCCGGGGGGGGATCGACGGAACACTGAAGCTTTCTTT. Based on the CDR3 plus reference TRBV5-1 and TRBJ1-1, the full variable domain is KAGVTQTPRYLIKTRGQQVTLSCSPISGHRSVSWYQQTPGQGLQFLFEYFSETQRNKGNFPGRFSGRQFSNSRSEMNVSTLELGDSALYLCASSPGGDRRNTEAFFGQGTRLTVV.

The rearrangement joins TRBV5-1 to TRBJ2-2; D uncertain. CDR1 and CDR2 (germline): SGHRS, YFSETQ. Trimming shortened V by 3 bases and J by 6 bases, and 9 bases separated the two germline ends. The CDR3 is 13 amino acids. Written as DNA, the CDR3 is TGCGCCAGCAGCTGGAGCATCTCCGGGGAGCTGTTTTTT. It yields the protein CASSWSISGELFF.

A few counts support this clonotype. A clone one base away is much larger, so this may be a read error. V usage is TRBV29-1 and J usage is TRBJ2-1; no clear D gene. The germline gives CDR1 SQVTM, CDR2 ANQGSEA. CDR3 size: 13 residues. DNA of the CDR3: TGCAGCGTTGGCGGCCTTCTACAAGAGACCCAGTGCTTC. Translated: CSVGGLLQETQCF.

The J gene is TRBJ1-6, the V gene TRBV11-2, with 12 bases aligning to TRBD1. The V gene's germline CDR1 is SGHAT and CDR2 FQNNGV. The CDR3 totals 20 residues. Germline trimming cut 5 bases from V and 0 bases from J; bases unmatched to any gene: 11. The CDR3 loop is CASSRSPGQGASSYNSPLHF. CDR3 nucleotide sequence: TGTGCCAGCAGCAGGTCACCGGGACAGGGGGCAAGCTCCTATAATTCACCCCTCCACTTT. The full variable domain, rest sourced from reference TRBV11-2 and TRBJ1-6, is EAGVAQSPRYKIIEKRQSVAFWCNPISGHATLYWYQQILGQGPKLLIQFQNNGVVDDSQLPKDRFSAERLKGVDSTLKIQPAKLEDSAVYLCASSRSPGQGASSYNSPLHFGNGTRLTVT.

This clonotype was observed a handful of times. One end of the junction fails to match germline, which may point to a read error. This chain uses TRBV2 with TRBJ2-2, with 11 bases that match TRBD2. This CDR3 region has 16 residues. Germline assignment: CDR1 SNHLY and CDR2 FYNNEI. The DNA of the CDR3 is TGTGCCACTTCGGAAGTAACTAGCGGGGGCACCGGGGAGCTGCCTTTT. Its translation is CATSEVTSGGTGELPF.

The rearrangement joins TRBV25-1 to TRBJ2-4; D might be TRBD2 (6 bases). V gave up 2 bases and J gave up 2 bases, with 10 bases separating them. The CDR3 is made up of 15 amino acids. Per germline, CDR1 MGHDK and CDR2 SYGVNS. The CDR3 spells CASSEPGGSKNIQYF. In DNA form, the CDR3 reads TGTGCCAGCAGTGAACCCGGGGGATCCAAAAACATTCAGTACTTC.

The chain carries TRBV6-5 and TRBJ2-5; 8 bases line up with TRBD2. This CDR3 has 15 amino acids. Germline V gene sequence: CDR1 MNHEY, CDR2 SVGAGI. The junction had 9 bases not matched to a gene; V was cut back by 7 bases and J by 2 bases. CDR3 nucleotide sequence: TGTGCCAGCATAGGGAGCGGGGGCCCTCAAGAGACCCAGTACTTC. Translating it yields CASIGSGGPQETQYF.

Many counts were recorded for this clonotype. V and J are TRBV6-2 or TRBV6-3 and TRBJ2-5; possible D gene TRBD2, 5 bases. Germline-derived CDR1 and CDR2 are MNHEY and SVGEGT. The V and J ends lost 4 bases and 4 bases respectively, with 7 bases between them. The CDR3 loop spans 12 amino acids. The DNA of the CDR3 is TGTGCCAGCAGTTGGACTCGAGAGACCCAGTACTTC. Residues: CASSWTRETQYF.

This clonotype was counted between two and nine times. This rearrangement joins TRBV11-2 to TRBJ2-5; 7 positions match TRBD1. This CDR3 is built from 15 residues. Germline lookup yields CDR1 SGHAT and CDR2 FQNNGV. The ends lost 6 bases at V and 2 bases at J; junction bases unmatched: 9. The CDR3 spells CASRPTGTVQETQYF. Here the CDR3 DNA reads TGTGCCAGCAGACCCACCGGGACAGTACAAGAGACCCAGTACTTC.

The CDR3: CAWSVGLASYNEQFF. The DNA of the CDR3 is TGTGCCTGGAGTGTCGGACTAGCCTCCTACAATGAGCAGTTCTTC. The chain has TRBV30 and TRBJ2-1, with 8 bases aligning to TRBD2. V shed 0 bases, J shed 0 bases, and the junction held 1 base outside the gene matches. The length of the CDR3 is 15 residues. In germline, CDR1 is GTSNPN, CDR2 SVGIG (reference sequence).

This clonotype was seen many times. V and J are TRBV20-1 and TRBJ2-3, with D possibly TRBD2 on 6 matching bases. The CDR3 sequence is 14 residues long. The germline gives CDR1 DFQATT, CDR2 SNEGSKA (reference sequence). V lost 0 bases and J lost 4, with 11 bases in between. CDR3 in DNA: TGCAGTGCTAGAGATCAGGGACTGTCAGATACGCAGTATTTT. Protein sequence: CSARDQGLSDTQYF.

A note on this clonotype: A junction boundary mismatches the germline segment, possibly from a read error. The CDR3 protein is CSATGGVGYEQSF. CDR3 DNA: TGCAGTGCCACAGGCGGGGTAGGATATGAGCAGTCCTTC. The chain joins TRBV20-1 to TRBJ2-5, with D perhaps TRBD2 (6 bases). Per germline, CDR1 DFQATT and CDR2 SNEGSKA (reference sequence). The CDR3 runs to 13 residues.

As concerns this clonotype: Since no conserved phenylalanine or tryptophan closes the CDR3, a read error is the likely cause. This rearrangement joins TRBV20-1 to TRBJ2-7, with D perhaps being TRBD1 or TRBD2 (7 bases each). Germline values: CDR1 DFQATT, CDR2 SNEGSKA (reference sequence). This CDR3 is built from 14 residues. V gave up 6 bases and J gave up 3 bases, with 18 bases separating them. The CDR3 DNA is TGCAGTGCCTCAGGGGGGGCGCAGTTCTACGAGCAGTACCTC. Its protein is CSASGGAQFYEQYL.

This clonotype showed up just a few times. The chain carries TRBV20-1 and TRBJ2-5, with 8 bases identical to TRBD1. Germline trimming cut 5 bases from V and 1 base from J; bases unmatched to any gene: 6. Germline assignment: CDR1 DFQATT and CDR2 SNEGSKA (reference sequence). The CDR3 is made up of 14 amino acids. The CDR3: CSASDTGGQETQYF. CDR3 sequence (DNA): TGCAGTGCTTCCGACACAGGGGGCCAAGAGACCCAGTACTTC.

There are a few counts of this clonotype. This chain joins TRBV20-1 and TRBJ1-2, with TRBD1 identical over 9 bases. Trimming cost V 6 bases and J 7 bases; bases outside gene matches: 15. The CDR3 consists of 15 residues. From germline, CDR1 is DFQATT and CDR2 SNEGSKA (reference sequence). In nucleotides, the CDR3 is TGCAGTGCCCTATTACAGGGGGCGCGATCAGGTGGCTACACCTTC. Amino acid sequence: CSALLQGARSGGYTF.

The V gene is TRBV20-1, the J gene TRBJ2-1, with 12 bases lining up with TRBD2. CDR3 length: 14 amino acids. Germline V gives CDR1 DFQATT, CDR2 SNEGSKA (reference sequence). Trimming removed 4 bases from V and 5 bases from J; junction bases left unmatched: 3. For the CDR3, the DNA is TGCAGTGCTATCGGACTAGCGGGGAACAATGAGCAGTTCTTC. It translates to CSAIGLAGNNEQFF.

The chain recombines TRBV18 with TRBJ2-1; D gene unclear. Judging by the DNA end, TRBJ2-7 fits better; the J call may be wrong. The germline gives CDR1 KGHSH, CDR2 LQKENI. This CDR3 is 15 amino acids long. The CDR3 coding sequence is TGTGCCAGCTCACCACCCGGGTCTAGCTCCTACGAGCAGTACTTC. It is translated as CASSPPGSSSYEQYF.

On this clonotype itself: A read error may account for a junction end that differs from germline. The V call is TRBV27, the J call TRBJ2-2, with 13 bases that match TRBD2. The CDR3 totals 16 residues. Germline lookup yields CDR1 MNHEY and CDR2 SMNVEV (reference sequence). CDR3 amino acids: CASSPRLAGGTGELFF. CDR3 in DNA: TGTGCCAGCAGTCCTAGACTAGCGGGGGGAACCGGGGAGTTGTTTTTT.

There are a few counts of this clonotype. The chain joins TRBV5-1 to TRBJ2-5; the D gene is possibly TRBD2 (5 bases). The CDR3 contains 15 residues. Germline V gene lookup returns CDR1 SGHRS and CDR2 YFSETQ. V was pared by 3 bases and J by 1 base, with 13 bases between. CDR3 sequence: CASSWITGSQETQYF. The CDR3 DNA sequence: TGCGCCAGCAGCTGGATTACGGGGAGCCAAGAGACCCAGTACTTC.

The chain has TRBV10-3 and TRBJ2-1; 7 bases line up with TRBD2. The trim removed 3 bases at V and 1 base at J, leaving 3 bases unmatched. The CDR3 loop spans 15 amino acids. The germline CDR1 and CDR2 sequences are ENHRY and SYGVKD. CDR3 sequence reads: CAISDKAGSYNEQFF. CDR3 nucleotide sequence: TGTGCCATCAGTGACAAAGCGGGGTCCTACAATGAGCAGTTCTTC.

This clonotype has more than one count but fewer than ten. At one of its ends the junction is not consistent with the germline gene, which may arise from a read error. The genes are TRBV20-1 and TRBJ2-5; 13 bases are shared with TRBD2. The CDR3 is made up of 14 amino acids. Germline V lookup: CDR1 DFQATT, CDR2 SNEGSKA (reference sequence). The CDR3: CGADGTSGEETQYF. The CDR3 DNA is TGCGGTGCTGATGGGACTAGCGGGGAAGAGACCCAGTACTTC.

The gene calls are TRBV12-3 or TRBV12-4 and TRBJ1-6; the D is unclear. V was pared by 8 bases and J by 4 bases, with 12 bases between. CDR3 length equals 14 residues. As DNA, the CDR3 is TGTGCCAGCTCAACCAGAAGTTATAATTCACCCCTCCACTTT. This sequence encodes CASSTRSYNSPLHF.

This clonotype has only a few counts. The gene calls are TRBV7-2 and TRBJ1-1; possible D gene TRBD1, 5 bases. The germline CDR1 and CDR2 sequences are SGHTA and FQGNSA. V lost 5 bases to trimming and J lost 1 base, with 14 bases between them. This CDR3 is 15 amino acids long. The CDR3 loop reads CASSLVPGRNTEAFF. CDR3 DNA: TGTGCCAGCAGCCTCGTACCGGGACGGAACACTGAAGCTTTCTTT. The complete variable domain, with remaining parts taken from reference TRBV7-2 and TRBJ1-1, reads GAGVSQSPSNKVTEKGKDVELRCDPISGHTALYWYRQSLGQGLEFLIYFQGNSAPDKSGLPSDRFSAERTGGSVSTLTIQRTQQEDSAVYLCASSLVPGRNTEAFFGQGTRLTVV.